The clone carrying this T cell receptor beta chain was counted a few times. The record originates from a study of tumor-infiltrating lymphocytes in primary liver carcinoma. Across the whole study: Tumors were stage T1-T3 N0M0, roughly 4 to 11 cm across.

From unsorted bulk tissue weighing about 17-30 mg, DNA and RNA were co-extracted. Treatment of the patients' primary liver carcinoma consisted of surgical resection. cDNA specific to TCR beta was made from approximately 0.55 ug of total RNA, with a constant-region primer employed for priming. Amplification in three nested multiplex PCR rounds with slightly modified ARM-PCR gave rise to TCR beta libraries. Use of TRBV1-TRBV30 forward primers with a C-beta reverse primer characterized the first two PCR rounds, which lasted approximately 11 cycles each. Using its own MiXCR run on the multiplex PCR reads, TCRdb lists one record per CDR3 protein. The repertoire has approximately 73,000 distinct CDR3 sequences, 71% of them found once; the top ten carry about 13%. V lost 2 bases, J lost 2 bases, and 7 bases stayed unmatched. This CDR3 has 15 amino acids. CDR1 SGHRS and CDR2 YFSETQ come from the germline V gene.

The chain has TRBV5-1 and TRBJ2-7; 7 nucleotides align to TRBD2. The source is a woman in her fifties or sixties with primary liver carcinoma and hepatitis B virus infection. What was sequenced was liver tumor tissue from sampling region 4. The subset was: tumor region T4, right-lateral pole. The CDR3, as DNA: TGCGCCAGCAGCTTCCAACCCGGACTAGCCTACGAGCAGTACTTC. This gives the protein CASSFQPGLAYEQYF.